The entry that follows covers one TCR beta chain sequence. This clone was counted a few times. Its cognate antigen has yet to be identified. Base qualities are not recorded, but no much larger clone differs from it by a single base. The sample has other DNA sequences that encode this CDR3 too. The data were obtained in a study of shared clonotypes between healthy human individuals (dated by TCRdb to about 2020). Background for the entire study: The cohort included three men and a couple of women between 18 and 49 years of age. Blood TCR repertoires of four to six healthy adults were deeply sequenced to estimate repertoire size and the extent of clonotype sharing between individuals. Different laboratories and diverse techniques were used to prepare libraries and sequence TCR repertoires, to increase sequencing depth and limit assay-specific biases. Each donor's leukapheresis produced roughly between roughly 0.94 and 9.5 billion PBMCs.

Looking up the germline V gene yields CDR1 SGHAT and CDR2 FQNNGV. The CDR3 runs 11 amino acids, cysteine and phenylalanine included. Of all the DNA, just the CDR3 is kept, 33 bases in frame from base 1. Trimming removed 1 base from V and 6 bases from J, leaving 1 base between the germline ends. The donors were healthy, HIV-negative adults who had no recently reported acute infections or vaccinations. Every donor was a Caucasian adult residing in Nashville, Tennessee, USA. For unsorted samples, roughly 86 million PBMCs were counted and genomic DNA was extracted with the QIAamp DNA Blood Mini kit. After blood collection by leukapheresis, PBMCs were isolated using Ficoll-Histopaque density gradient centrifugation and then cryopreserved in the vapor phase of liquid nitrogen. Using the deep immunoSEQ assay, multiplex PCR amplified TCR CDR3 regions from genomic DNA. Extracted genomic DNA from each cell subset was distributed evenly across all wells of several immunoSEQ 96-well plates, and each plate was treated as a replicate. Each replicate PCR for unsorted PBMC received approximately 300 ng genomic DNA, equal to 30,000 to 35,000 T cell genomes. Unsorted PBMC genomic DNA was sequenced across ten immunoSEQ deep assay plates. Purified libraries were quantified with a Qubit 3.0 fluorometer, sized on a Bioanalyzer 2100, and re-quantified with the KAPA Library Quantification kit. Every immunoSEQ 96-well plate was sequenced on a separate single-read 150-cycle Illumina NextSeq 550 flow cell. As for how the authors treated the data: Because only junctional sequences without quality scores were contained in the immunoSEQ output, filtering matching that applied to full-length reads could not be performed. To assign V/J genes and CDR3, sequences were annotated against IMGT germline references using PyIR, a Python wrapper for IgBLAST v1.9. Reads were filtered out if the reads had weak V/J assignments (E-value above 1e-6), no CDR3, stop codons, out-of-frame junctions, or ambiguous translated residues. V3J clonotypes were defined by identical inferred V gene, J gene, and CDR3 amino acid sequence. Percentage overlap between repertoires was calculated by dividing the number of shared unique clonotypes by the size of the smaller repertoire. RTK rarefaction, the Chao1 estimator, and Recon v2.1 estimates of unobserved clonotypes were used to assess repertoire richness. TCRdb provides this immuneACCESS table in a form limited to in-frame rearrangements. Some clones are lacking; in checked studies, under half of them reflect an unresolved V gene, and why the rest are absent is not known. The V and J calls and clone size are taken from that table; D and trimming were inferred from the DNA. In all, the sample holds hundreds of thousands of clones, and around 78% of those were seen once. Around 13% of the sample rests with the top ten.

Summary of the overall study and its limitations: Sampling was restricted to blood, and TCR repertoires in tissues likely differ from the TCR repertoires found in blood. Based on pairwise subsampling, the degree of clonotype sharing among donors was expected to be affected by sequencing depth. Because the study included a small number of donors, the genetic and exposure-history diversity represented was limited.

The sequenced sample was PBMCs. The sequence derives from a woman aged 40 to 50 in good health. Some clones in this sample may be carry-over from other donors' samples. The sequence joins TRBV11-2 to TRBJ2-1, with the D gene not clear enough to name. The bases are TGTGCCAGCAGCTTAGTCAATGAGCAGTTCTTC. Translated, it gives CASSLVNEQFF.